What follows are 3 T cell receptor beta chains derived from one specimen sequenced in a study of cytomegalovirus exposure and HLA in healthy donors. The study ran its PCR with 60 Vbeta and 13 Jbeta primers. Measured with immunoSEQ multiplex PCR; TCRdb has only the in-frame clones, and not every one. The sample yields some 120,000 clones, approximately 80% seen once. The sequenced sample was PBMCs. These receptors all come from a man aged 25 to 40 in good health and CMV-seronegative.

The chain combines TRBV25-1 with TRBJ2-1; a weak D match, TRBD1 (6 bases). The CDR3 runs 12 residues. V lost 6 bases and J lost 5, with 8 bases in between. The germline V gene has CDR1 MGHDK and CDR2 SYGVNS. The CDR3 sequence: CASRRTDNEQFF. Written as DNA, the CDR3 is TGTGCCAGCAGGAGGACAGACAATGAGCAGTTCTTC.

The genes are TRBV5-4 and TRBJ1-6; possible D gene TRBD1, 5 bases. Trimming left V 1 base short and J 6 bases short, with 17 bases between. CDR3 size: 17 residues. Germline CDR1 SGHNT, CDR2 YYREEE (reference sequence). The DNA of the CDR3 is TGTGCCAGCAGCTTGTTTCGACTTCTGGGGCTTAATTCACCCCTCCACTTT. Its translation: CASSLFRLLGLNSPLHF. The variable domain in full, with the rest retrieved from reference TRBV5-4 and TRBJ1-6, is ETGVTQSPTHLIKTRGQQVTLRCSSQSGHNTVSWYQQALGQGPQFIFQYYREEENGRGNFPPRFSGLQFPNYSSELNVNALELDDSALYLCASSLFRLLGLNSPLHFGNGTRLTVT.

The chain is built from TRBV5-1 and TRBJ1-6; a weak D match, TRBD1 (5 bases). The CDR3 spans 15 residues. CDR1 is SGHRS and CDR2 is YFSETQ in the germline V gene. Trimming removed 0 bases from V and 5 bases from J, with 9 bases in between. The CDR3 protein is CASSLAGYDNSPLHF. DNA of the CDR3: TGCGCCAGCAGCTTGGCAGGGTACGATAATTCACCCCTCCACTTT. Full variable domain (remainder filled in from reference TRBV5-1 and TRBJ1-6): KAGVTQTPRYLIKTRGQQVTLSCSPISGHRSVSWYQQTPGQGLQFLFEYFSETQRNKGNFPGRFSGRQFSNSRSEMNVSTLELGDSALYLCASSLAGYDNSPLHFGNGTRLTVT.